This TCR beta chain was identified in a study of beta chain features in type 1 diabetes. Concerning this clone itself: Its target is not known.

Findings of the study overall: Type 1 diabetes patients had VDJ junctions that carried fewer insertions and more deletions. Researchers report that Type 1 diabetes patients had moderately but significantly shorter TCRB CDR3s across all four CD4+ subsets. In comparison with healthy donors, patients had naive, central memory and Treg TCRB repertoires that appeared more similar.

Germline V lookup: CDR1 SNHLY, CDR2 FYNNEI. This CDR3 has 16 residues. The J segment lost 8 bases and the V segment lost 5 bases, leaving 10 bases of the junction unmatched. Sequenced material consisted of expressed TCRB transcripts (all of the isolated RNA was reverse transcribed). Here immunoSEQ multiplex PCR was the method, and the copy in TCRdb shows in-frame clones only, minus some. The data contain about 250,000 clones, 13% to 15% of them singletons. The rearrangement uses TRBV2 and TRBJ2-3, with 13 nucleotides matching TRBD2. Sequenced: naive CD4+ T cells from blood. The sequence was collected from a woman aged 40-49 years in good health. In nucleotides, the CDR3 is TGTGCCAGCAGTCAGCGGACTAGCGGGGGCGGGGGTACGCAGTATTTT. Its translation: CASSQRTSGGGGTQYF.